This T cell receptor (beta chain) was found in a study of T cells in Graves' hyperthyroidism and ophthalmopathy. Study conclusions and caveats: A model built on 13 V-J features separated ophthalmopathy from stable hyperthyroidism.

Germline loops: CDR1 MGHRA, CDR2 YSYEKL. The CDR3 runs to 16 residues. V lost 0 bases to trimming and J lost 8 bases, with 19 bases between them. What was amplified from RNA transcripts were TCR beta CDR3 regions. In the first-round RT-PCR of the TCR CDR3, the HTBI primer set was used. TCRdb redid the calling of the multiplex PCR reads with MiXCR, one entry per CDR3 protein. The sample consists of about 610,000 distinct CDR3 sequences, around 45% of them appearing once. The table lists this clonotype with many counts. Its antigen is undetermined. Input material: peripheral blood or thyroid tissue (not recorded which). The rearrangement links TRBV4-1 to TRBJ1-2, with unresolved D. The origin of this receptor is a woman in her late teens or twenties with Graves' hyperthyroidism. The CDR3 region is CASSQDERSDSHGYTF. The DNA of the CDR3 is TGCGCCAGCAGCCAAGACGAACGGTCAGATTCACACGGCTACACCTTC.